This T cell receptor beta chain came from a study of blood T cell repertoires in COVID-19. TCRdb's table, derived via immunoSEQ multiplex PCR, lists solely in-frame clones and lacks some. The sample carries approximately 130,000 clones, approximately 81% recorded once. Trimming removed 5 bases from V and 3 bases from J, with 13 bases in between. The CDR3 is 13 amino acids. Looked up from germline, CDR1 is SQVTM and CDR2 is ANQGSEA. Input material: peripheral blood. This chain links TRBV29-1 with TRBJ1-1; possibly TRBD1 for D (6 bases). This TCR was recovered from a woman in her sixties with active or convalescent COVID-19. CDR3 region: CSVSQGSDTEAFF. The DNA for the CDR3 is TGCAGCGTTTCTCAGGGGTCGGACACTGAAGCTTTCTTT.